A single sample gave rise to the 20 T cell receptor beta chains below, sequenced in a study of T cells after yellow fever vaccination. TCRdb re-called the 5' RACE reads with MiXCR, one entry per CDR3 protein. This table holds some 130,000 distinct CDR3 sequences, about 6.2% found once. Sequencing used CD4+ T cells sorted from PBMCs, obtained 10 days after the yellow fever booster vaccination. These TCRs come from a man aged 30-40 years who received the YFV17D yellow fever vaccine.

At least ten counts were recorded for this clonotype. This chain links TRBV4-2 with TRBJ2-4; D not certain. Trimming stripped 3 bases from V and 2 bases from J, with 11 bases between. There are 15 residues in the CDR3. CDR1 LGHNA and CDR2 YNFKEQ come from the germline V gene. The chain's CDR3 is CASSHLSDSKNIQYF. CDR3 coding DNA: TGTGCCAGCAGCCATCTCTCGGATTCCAAAAACATTCAGTACTTC.

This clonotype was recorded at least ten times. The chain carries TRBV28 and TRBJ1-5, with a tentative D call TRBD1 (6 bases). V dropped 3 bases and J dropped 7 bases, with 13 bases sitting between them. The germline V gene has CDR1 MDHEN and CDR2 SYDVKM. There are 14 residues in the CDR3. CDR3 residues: CASSFAQGWQPQHF. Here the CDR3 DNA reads TGTGCCAGCAGTTTCGCGCAGGGGTGGCAGCCCCAGCATTTT.

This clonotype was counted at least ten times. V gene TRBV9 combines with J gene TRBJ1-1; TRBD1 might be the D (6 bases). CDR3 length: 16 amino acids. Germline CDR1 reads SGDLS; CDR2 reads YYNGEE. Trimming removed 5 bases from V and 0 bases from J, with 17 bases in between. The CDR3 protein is CASSKIQGGMNTEAFF. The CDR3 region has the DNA TGTGCCAGCAGTAAAATACAGGGCGGGATGAACACTGAAGCTTTCTTT.

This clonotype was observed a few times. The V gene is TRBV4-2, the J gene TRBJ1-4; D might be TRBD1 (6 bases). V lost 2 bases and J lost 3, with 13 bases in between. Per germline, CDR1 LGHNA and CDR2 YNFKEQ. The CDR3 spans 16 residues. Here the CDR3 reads CASSQYGGSANEKLFF. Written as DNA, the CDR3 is TGTGCCAGCAGCCAATATGGGGGCTCGGCTAATGAAAAACTGTTTTTT.

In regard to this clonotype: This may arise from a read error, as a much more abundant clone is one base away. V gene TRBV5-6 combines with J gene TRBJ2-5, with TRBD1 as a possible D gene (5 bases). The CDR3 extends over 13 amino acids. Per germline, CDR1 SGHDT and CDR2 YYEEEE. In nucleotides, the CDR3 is TGTGCCAGCCGCTTCCAGGGACAAGAGACCCAGTACTTC. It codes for CASRFQGQETQYF.

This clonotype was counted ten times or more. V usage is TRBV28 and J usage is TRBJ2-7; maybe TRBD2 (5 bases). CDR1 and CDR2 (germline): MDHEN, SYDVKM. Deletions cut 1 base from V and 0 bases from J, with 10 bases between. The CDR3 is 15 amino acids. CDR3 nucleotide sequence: TGTGCCAGCAGTTTATCGGTCGGACTCTCCTACGAGCAGTACTTC. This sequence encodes CASSLSVGLSYEQYF.

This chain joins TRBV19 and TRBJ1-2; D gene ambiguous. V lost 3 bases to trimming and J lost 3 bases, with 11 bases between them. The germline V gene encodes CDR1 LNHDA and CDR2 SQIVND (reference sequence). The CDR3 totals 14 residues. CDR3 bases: TGTGCCAGTAGTATCGGGATCGGCTACTATGGCTACACCTTC. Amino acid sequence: CASSIGIGYYGYTF.

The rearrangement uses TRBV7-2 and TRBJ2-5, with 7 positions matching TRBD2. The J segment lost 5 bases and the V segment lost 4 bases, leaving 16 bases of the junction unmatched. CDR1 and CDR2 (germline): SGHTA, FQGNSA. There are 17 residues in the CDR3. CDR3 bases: TGTGCCAGCAGCTCCGATATTAGCGTGGGAGGGTGGGAGACCCAGTACTTC. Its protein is CASSSDISVGGWETQYF.

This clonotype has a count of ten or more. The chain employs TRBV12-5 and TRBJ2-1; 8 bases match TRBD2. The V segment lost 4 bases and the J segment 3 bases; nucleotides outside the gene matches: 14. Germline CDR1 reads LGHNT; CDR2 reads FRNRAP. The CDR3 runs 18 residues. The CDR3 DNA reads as TGTGCTAGTGGTTCAACACCCCAGGGGACTAGTTTCTACAATGAGCAGTTCTTC. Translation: CASGSTPQGTSFYNEQFF.

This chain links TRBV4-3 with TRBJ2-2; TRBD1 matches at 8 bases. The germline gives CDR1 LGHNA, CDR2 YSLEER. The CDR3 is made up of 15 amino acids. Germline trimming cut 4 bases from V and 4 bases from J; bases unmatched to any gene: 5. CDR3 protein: CASSLITGGTGELFF. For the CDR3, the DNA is TGCGCCAGCAGCCTTATCACAGGGGGCACCGGGGAGCTGTTTTTT.

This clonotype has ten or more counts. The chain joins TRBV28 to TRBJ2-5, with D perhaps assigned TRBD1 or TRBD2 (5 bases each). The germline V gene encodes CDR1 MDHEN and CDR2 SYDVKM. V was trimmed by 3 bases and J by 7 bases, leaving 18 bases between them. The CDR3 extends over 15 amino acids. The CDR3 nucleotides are TGTGCCAGCAGTTTTCGGGCAGTCATGAGGGGGACCCAGTACTTC. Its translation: CASSFRAVMRGTQYF. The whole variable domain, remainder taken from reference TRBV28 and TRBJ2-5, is DVKVTQSSRYLVKRTGEKVFLECVQDMDHENMFWYRQDPGLGLRLIYFSYDVKMKEKGDIPEGYSVSREKKERFSLILESASTNQTSMYLCASSFRAVMRGTQYFGPGTRLLVL.

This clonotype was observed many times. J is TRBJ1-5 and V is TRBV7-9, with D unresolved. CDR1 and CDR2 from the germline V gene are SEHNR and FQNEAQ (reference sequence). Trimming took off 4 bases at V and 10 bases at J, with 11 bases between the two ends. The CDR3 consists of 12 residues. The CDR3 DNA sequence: TGTGCCAGCAGCTGGCTTCAAGGTCCCCAGCATTTT. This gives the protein CASSWLQGPQHF.

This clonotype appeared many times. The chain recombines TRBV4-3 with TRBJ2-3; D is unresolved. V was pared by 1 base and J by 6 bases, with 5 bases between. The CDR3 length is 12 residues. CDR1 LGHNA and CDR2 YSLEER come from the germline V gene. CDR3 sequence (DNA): TGCGCCAGCAGCCAAGGAGCCGATACGCAGTATTTT. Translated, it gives CASSQGADTQYF.

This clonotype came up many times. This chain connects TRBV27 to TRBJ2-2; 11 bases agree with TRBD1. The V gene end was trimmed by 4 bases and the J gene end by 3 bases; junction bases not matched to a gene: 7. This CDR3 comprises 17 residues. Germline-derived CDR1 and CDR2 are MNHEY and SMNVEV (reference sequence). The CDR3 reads CASSSAGTGGHTGELFF. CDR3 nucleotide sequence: TGTGCCAGCAGTTCCGCCGGGACAGGGGGACACACCGGGGAGCTGTTTTTT.

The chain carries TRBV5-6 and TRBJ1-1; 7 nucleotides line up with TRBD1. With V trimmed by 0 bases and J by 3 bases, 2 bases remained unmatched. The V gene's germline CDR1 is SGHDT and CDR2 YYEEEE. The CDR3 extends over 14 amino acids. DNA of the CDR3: TGTGCCAGCAGCTTGGACAGGGGTGACACTGAAGCTTTCTTT. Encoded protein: CASSLDRGDTEAFF.

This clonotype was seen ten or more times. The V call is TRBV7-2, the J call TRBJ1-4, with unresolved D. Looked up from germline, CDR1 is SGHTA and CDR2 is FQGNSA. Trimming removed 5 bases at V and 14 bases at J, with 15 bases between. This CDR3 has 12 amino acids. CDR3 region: CASSAPRGRLFF. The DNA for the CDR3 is TGTGCCAGCAGCGCCCCGCGTGGGCGGCTGTTTTTT.

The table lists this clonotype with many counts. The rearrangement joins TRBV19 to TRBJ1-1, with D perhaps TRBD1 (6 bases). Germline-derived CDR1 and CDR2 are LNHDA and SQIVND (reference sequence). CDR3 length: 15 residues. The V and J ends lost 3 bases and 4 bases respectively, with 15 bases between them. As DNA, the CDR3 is TGTGCCAGTAGTATTTGGGGGACATGGGGCACTGAAGCTTTCTTT. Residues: CASSIWGTWGTEAFF.

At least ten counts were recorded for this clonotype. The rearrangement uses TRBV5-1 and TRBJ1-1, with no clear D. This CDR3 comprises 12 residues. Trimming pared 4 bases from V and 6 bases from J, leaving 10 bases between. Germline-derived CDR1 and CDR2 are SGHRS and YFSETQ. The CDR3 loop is CASSPGWAEAFF. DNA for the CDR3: TGCGCCAGCAGCCCGGGCTGGGCTGAAGCTTTCTTT.

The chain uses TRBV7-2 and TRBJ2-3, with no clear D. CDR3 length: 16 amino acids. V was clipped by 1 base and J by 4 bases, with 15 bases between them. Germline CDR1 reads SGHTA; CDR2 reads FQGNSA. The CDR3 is CASSLEAYSRADTQYF. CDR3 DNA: TGTGCCAGCAGCTTAGAGGCTTACTCAAGGGCAGATACGCAGTATTTT.

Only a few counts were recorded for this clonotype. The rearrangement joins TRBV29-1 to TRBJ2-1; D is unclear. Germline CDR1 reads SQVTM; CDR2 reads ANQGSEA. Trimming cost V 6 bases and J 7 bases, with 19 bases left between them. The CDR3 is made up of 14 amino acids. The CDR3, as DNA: TGCAGCGTGGGGTTCGTCCCCGGGTGGAATGAGCAGTTCTTC. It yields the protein CSVGFVPGWNEQFF.